The clone carrying this TCR beta chain was observed once. The antigen is unknown. It was healthy bone marrow donors who served as donors. PCR primers comprised 60 Vbeta and 13 Jbeta primers. The assay was immunoSEQ multiplex PCR, and TCRdb's table has in-frame clones only and misses some. Here the sample spans about 160,000 clones, around four fifths being singletons. The data stem from a study of cytomegalovirus exposure and HLA in healthy donors. Study-wide background: In terms of ancestry, the Caucasian-associated cluster contained about 80% of the approximately 380 genotyped donors. Study findings and constraints: A later analysis found most CMV-associated TCR beta chains apparently HLA-restricted. A later analysis showed that HLA-associated TCR beta chains had undergone more clonal expansion than equally common others.

CDR3 length: 15 amino acids. CDR1 and CDR2 from the germline V gene are SNHLY and FYNNEI. Trimming took 7 bases from V and 2 from J; bases not matched to a gene: 10. The chain employs TRBV2 and TRBJ2-5; 7 bases map to TRBD2. This TCR was sampled from a man younger than 35 in good health and CMV-seropositive. The sample was PBMCs. This CDR3 reads CASTRLVGGQETQYF. CDR3 nucleotide sequence: TGTGCCAGCACCAGACTAGTGGGGGGGCAAGAGACCCAGTACTTC.